These 8 T cell receptor beta chains were sequenced from one sample in a study of blood T cells in healthy people across ages. A second about 7 to 12 cycle PCR used barcoded and J-beta primers. A single record per CDR3 protein comes from TCRdb applying MiXCR to the 5' RACE reads. The sample lists some 800,000 distinct CDR3 sequences, under 45% occurring once. What was sequenced was blood. All receptors come from a man in his sixties in good health.

This clonotype appeared many times. V and J are TRBV9 and TRBJ2-1; D uncertain. The germline CDR1 and CDR2 sequences are SGDLS and YYNGEE. V was cut by 3 bases and J by 0 bases, with 4 bases left in between. The CDR3 has 13 residues. CDR3 residues: CASSASSYNEQFF. In DNA, the CDR3 is TGTGCCAGCAGCGCCAGCTCCTACAATGAGCAGTTCTTC.

The gene calls are TRBV20-1 and TRBJ2-7, with no clear D. V lost 3 bases to trimming and J lost 1 base, with 13 bases between them. This CDR3 region has 14 residues. CDR1 DFQATT and CDR2 SNEGSKA come from the germline V gene (reference sequence). CDR3 in amino acids: CSASSRTDSYEQYF. The CDR3 region has the DNA TGCAGTGCTAGTTCCCGGACGGATTCCTACGAGCAGTACTTC.

Here the CDR3 reads CASSLPPRTSSNEQFF. CDR3 sequence (DNA): TGTGCCAGCAGTCTCCCCCCGAGGACTAGCAGCAATGAGCAGTTCTTC. This chain connects TRBV12-3 or TRBV12-4 to TRBJ2-1; 8 bases agree with TRBD2. Germline trimming cut 5 bases from V and 6 bases from J; bases unmatched to any gene: 12. The CDR3 consists of 16 residues.

The chain has TRBV4-1 and TRBJ1-5; the D gene is possibly TRBD1 (5 bases). There are 13 residues in the CDR3. Germline V gene data show CDR1 as MGHRA and CDR2 as YSYEKL. Trimming cost V 6 bases and J 4 bases, with 10 bases left between them. In DNA, the CDR3 is TGCGCCAGCAGTCCCGAGGGGAATCAGCCCCAGCATTTT. It is translated as CASSPEGNQPQHF.

This clonotype was seen a few times. The gene calls are TRBV11-2 and TRBJ1-2, with a possible D match to TRBD1 (6 bases). Trimming left V 0 bases short and J 4 bases short, with 15 bases between. CDR3 size: 16 residues. The V gene's germline CDR1 is SGHAT and CDR2 FQNNGV. CDR3 sequence: CASSLDPGQLRYGYTF. CDR3 nucleotides: TGTGCCAGCAGCTTAGACCCCGGACAGCTTCGCTATGGCTACACCTTC.

This chain links TRBV4-3 with TRBJ1-2; D is perhaps TRBD1 (6 bases). There are 17 residues in the CDR3. The germline gives CDR1 LGHNA, CDR2 YSLEER. V was shortened by 0 bases and J by 10 bases, with 24 bases between the two germline ends. CDR3 sequence: CASSQDRAGVTIQVYTF. As DNA, the CDR3 is TGCGCCAGCAGCCAAGATCGGGCAGGGGTTACGATTCAGGTCTACACCTTC.

This clonotype has only a few counts. The chain recombines TRBV5-5 with TRBJ2-7, with D perhaps matching TRBD2 (6 bases). This CDR3 is built from 12 residues. Germline V gene data show CDR1 as SGHKS and CDR2 as YYEKEE (reference sequence). The V end was cut by 2 bases, the J end by 5 bases, with 8 bases between. In DNA, the CDR3 is TGTGCCAGCAGCTTACCTAGCGACGAGCAGTACTTC. Protein sequence: CASSLPSDEQYF.

The chain uses TRBV20-1 and TRBJ1-4; D remains unclear. The germline V gene encodes CDR1 DFQATT and CDR2 SNEGSKA (reference sequence). Trimming stripped 0 bases from V and 8 bases from J, with 16 bases between. The CDR3 is 15 residues long. The CDR3 DNA reads as TGCAGTGCTAGAGATCCCCGAGGGCACTTGGAAAAACTGTTTTTT. Protein sequence: CSARDPRGHLEKLFF.